This T cell receptor beta chain was observed in a study of T cell responses to AZD1222 COVID-19 vaccine. The table came from immunoSEQ multiplex PCR; TCRdb's copy has only in-frame clones and leaves some out. The repertoire holds over 150,000 clones, with roughly nine tenths as singletons. Study-level results: Reportedly, nearly half the spike-specific TCRs target unmutated variant regions. The donors showed a predominance of white British ancestry and of females, with possible underestimation of clonal diversity.

This CDR3 region has 15 residues. CDR1 MDHEN and CDR2 SYDVKM come from the germline V gene. Trimming pared 3 bases from V and 0 bases from J, leaving 6 bases between. This clone was seen a few times. What it binds is unknown. This TCR was sampled from an adult in good health. The sample was peripheral blood, taken on day 0 of AZD1222 vaccination. The chain links TRBV28 to TRBJ1-6; D is unresolved. CDR3 bases: TGTGCCAGCAGTTTCCAAGACTCCTATAATTCACCCCTCCACTTT. Encoded protein: CASSFQDSYNSPLHF.